This T cell receptor beta chain was profiled in a study of cytomegalovirus exposure and HLA in healthy donors. The PCR used 60 Vbeta and 13 Jbeta primers. The repertoire was sequenced with immunoSEQ multiplex PCR; TCRdb's copy has only in-frame clones and lacks some. The table includes 85,000 to 120,000 clones, around 75% detected once. Germline values: CDR1 SGHTA, CDR2 FQGNSA. The CDR3 runs to 15 residues. V dropped 1 base and J dropped 8 bases, with 17 bases sitting between them. The V and J genes are TRBV7-2 and TRBJ1-2, with D possibly TRBD1 on 6 matching bases. This receptor was taken from a man aged 40-50 years in good health and CMV-seronegative. The sample was PBMCs. CDR3 residues: CASSLEGWGGLGYTF. CDR3 DNA: TGTGCCAGCAGCTTAGAGGGCTGGGGGGGCCTGGGCTACACCTTC.